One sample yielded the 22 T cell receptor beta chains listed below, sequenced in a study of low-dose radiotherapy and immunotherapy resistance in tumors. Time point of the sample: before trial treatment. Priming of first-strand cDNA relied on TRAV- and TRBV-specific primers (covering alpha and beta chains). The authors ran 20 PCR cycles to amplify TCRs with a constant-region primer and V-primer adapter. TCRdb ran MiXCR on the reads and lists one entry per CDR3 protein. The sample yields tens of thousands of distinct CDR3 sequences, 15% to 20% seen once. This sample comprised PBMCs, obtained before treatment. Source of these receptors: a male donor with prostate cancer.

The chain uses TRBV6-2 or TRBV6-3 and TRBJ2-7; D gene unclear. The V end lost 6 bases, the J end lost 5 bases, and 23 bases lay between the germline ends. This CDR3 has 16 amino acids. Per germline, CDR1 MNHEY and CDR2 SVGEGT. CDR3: CASRYRRTDRFNEQYF. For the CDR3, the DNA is TGTGCCAGCAGGTACCGAAGGACCGACCGTTTTAACGAGCAGTACTTC.

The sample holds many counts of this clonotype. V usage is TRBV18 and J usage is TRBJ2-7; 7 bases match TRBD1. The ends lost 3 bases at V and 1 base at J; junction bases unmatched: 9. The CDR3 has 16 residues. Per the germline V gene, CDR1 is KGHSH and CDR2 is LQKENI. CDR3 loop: CASSPLAGGSSYEQYF. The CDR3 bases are TGTGCCAGCTCACCCCTCGCAGGGGGTTCATCCTACGAGCAGTACTTC.

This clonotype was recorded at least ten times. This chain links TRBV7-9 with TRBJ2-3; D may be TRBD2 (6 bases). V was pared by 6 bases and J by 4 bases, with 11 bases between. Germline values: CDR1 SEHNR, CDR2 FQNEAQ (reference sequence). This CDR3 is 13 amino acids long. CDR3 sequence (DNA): TGTGCCAGCAGGTTCGGGGAGGCAGATACGCAGTATTTT. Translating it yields CASRFGEADTQYF. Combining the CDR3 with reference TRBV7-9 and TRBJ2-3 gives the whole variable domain DTGVSQNPRHKITKRGQNVTFRCDPISEHNRLYWYRQTLGQGPEFLTYFQNEAQLEKSRLLSDRFSAERPKGSFSTLEIQRTEQGDSAMYLCASRFGEADTQYFGPGTRLTVL.

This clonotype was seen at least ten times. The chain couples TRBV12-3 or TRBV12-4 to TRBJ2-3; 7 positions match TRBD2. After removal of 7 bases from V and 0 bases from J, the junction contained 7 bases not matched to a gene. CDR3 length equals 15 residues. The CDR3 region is CASTWGGVSTDTQYF. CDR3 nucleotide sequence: TGTGCCAGCACCTGGGGGGGGGTTAGCACAGATACGCAGTATTTT.

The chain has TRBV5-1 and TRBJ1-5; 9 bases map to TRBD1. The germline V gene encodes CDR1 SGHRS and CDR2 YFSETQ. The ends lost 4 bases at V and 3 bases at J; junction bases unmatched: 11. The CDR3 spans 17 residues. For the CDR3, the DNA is TGCGCCAGCAGCCCGGGACAGGGCGGGGGGGACAATCAGCCCCAGCATTTT. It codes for CASSPGQGGGDNQPQHF.

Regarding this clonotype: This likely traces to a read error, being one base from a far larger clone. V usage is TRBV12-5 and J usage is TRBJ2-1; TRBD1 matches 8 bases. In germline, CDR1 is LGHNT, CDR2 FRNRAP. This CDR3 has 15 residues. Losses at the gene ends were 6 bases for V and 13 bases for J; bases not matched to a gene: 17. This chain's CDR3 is CASGTGTGRVETQFF. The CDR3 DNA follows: TGTGCTAGTGGAACCGGGACAGGTAGAGTGGAGACCCAGTTCTTC.

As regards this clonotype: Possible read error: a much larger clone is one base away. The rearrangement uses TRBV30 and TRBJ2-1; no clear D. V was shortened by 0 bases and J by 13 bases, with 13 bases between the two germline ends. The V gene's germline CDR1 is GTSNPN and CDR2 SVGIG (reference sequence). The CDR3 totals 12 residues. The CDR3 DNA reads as TGTGCCTGGAGTGTGGCGGAAGAGACCCAGTTCTTC. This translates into CAWSVAEETQFF.

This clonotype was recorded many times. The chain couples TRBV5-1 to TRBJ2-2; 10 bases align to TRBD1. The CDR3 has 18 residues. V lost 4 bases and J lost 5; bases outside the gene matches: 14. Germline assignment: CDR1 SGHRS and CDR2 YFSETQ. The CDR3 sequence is CASSPYILGQGKTGELFF. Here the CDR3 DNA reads TGCGCCAGCAGCCCCTACATCCTGGGACAGGGGAAGACCGGGGAGCTGTTTTTT.

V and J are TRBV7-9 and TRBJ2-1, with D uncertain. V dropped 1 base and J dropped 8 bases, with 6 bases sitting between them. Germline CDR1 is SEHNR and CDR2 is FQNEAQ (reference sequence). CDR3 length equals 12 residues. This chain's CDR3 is CASSLGSYEQFF. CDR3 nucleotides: TGTGCCAGCAGCTTAGGATCGTATGAGCAGTTCTTC.

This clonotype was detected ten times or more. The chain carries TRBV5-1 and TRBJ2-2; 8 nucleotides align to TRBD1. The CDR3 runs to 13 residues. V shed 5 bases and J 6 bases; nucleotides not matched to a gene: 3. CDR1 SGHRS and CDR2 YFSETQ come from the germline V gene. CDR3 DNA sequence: TGCGCCAGCAGTCGGACAGGGTCCGGGGAGCTGTTTTTT. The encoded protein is CASSRTGSGELFF.

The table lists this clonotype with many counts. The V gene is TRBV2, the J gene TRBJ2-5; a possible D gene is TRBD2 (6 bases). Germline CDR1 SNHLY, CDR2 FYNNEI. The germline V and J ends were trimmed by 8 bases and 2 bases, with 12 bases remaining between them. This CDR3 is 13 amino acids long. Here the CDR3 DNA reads TGTGCCAGCCCGTTGACTAGACAAGAGACCCAGTACTTC. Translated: CASPLTRQETQYF.

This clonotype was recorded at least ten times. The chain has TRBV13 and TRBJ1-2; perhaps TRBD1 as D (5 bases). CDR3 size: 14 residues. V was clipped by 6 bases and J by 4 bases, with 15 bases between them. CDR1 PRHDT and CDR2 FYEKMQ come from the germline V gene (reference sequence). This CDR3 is CASSLYQGGYGYTF. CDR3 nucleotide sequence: TGTGCCAGCAGTCTTTACCAGGGCGGCTATGGCTACACCTTC.

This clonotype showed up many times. The chain's CDR3 is CASSAPGTGGVDTQYF. CDR3 nucleotide sequence: TGTGCCAGCAGTGCCCCCGGGACAGGGGGCGTAGATACGCAGTATTTT. This rearrangement joins TRBV6-2 or TRBV6-3 to TRBJ2-3; 12 bases map to TRBD1. CDR3 size: 16 residues. Germline assignment: CDR1 MNHEY and CDR2 SVGEGT. Unmatched junction bases numbered 8, after V lost 5 bases and J lost 5 bases.

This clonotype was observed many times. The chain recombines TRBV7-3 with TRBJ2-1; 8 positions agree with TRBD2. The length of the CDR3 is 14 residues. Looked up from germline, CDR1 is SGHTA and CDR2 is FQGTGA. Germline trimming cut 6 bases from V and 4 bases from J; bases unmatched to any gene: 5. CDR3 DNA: TGTGCCAGCAGTCCGGGGGGGAGGTACAATGAGCAGTTCTTC. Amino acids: CASSPGGRYNEQFF.

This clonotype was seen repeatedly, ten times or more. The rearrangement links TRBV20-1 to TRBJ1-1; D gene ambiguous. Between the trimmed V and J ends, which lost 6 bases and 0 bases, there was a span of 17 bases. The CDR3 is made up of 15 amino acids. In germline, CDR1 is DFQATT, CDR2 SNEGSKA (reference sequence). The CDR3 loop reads CSAKGPAPLNTEAFF. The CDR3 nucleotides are TGCAGTGCGAAAGGCCCAGCGCCATTGAACACTGAAGCTTTCTTT.

DNA for the CDR3: TGTGCCAGCAGTTTTTCCGGGAGAGATAGCAATCAGCCCCAGCATTTT. Amino acids: CASSFSGRDSNQPQHF. The rearrangement uses TRBV28 and TRBJ1-5; D call uncertain. The germline V gene encodes CDR1 MDHEN and CDR2 SYDVKM. V dropped 3 bases and J dropped 0 bases, with 12 bases sitting between them. This CDR3 comprises 16 residues.

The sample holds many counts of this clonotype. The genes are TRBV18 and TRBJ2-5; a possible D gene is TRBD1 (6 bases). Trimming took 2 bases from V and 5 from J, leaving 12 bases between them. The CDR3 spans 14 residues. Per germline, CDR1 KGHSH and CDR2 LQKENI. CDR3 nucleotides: TGTGCCAGCTCACCAACAGGGACATCCGAGACCCAGTACTTC. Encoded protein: CASSPTGTSETQYF.

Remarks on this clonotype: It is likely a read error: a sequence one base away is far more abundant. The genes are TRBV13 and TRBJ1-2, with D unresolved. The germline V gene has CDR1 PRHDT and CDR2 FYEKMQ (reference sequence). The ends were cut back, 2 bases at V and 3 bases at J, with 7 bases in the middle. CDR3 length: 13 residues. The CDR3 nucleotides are TGTGCCAGCAGCTTACAGGACTACTATGGCTACACCTTC. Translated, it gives CASSLQDYYGYTF.

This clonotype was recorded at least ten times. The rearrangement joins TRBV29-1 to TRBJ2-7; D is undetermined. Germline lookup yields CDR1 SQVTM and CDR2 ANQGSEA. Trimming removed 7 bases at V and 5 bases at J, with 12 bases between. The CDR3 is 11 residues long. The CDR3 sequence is CSASMGNEQYF. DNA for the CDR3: TGCAGCGCTTCCATGGGGAACGAGCAGTACTTC.

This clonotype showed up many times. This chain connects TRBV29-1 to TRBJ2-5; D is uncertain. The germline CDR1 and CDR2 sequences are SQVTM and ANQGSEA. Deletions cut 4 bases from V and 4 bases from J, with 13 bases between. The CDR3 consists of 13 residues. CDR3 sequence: CSVVPGGIETQYF. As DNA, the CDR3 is TGCAGCGTTGTACCGGGTGGAATAGAGACCCAGTACTTC.

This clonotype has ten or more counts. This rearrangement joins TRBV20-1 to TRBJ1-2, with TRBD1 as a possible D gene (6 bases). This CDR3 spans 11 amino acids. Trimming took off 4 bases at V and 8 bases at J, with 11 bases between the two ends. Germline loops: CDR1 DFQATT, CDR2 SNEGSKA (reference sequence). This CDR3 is CSATGAGGYTF. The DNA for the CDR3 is TGCAGTGCTACGGGGGCAGGAGGCTACACCTTC.

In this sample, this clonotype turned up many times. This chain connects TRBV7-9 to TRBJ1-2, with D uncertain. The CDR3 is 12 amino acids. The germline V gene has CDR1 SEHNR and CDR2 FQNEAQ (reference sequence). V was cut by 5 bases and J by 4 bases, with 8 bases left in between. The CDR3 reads CASSPEGYGYTF. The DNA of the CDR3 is TGTGCCAGCAGCCCCGAAGGCTATGGCTACACCTTC.